This T cell receptor (beta chain) was recovered during a study of T cell changes during pregnancy in multiple sclerosis. Profiled with immunoSEQ multiplex PCR; TCRdb holds only in-frame clones, not every one. The sample lists about 45,000 clones, around 92% occurring once. Germline assignment: CDR1 KGHSH and CDR2 LQKENI. V was shortened by 3 bases and J by 1 base, with 11 bases between the two germline ends. CDR3 size: 15 residues. The source was CD4+ T cells from peripheral blood mononuclear cells, collected in the third trimester of pregnancy. This TCR derives from a female donor with multiple sclerosis, enrolled in a pregnancy study. The J gene is TRBJ2-3, the V gene TRBV18; D perhaps matches TRBD2 (5 bases). The CDR3 DNA sequence: TGTGCCAGCTCACCGACTACCTCTGGCACAGATACGCAGTATTTT. Translating gives CASSPTTSGTDTQYF.